This T cell receptor beta chain was retrieved from a study of T cell responses to AZD1222 COVID-19 vaccine. This CDR3 has 14 amino acids. Germline V lookup: CDR1 LNHNV, CDR2 YYDKDF (reference sequence). Trimming left V 5 bases short and J 5 bases short, with 12 bases between. Clones were read by immunoSEQ multiplex PCR, and TCRdb kept only the in-frame ones, dropping some. This table has under 80,000 clones, around 82% appearing once. The origin of this receptor is an adult who received the AZD1222 COVID-19 vaccine. The input for sequencing was peripheral blood, taken 28 days after the second AZD1222 dose. This sequence joins TRBV15 and TRBJ1-4; D unresolved. CDR3 nucleotides: TGTGCCACCAGCCGTACCCGGGAGAATGAAAAACTGTTTTTT. Translated: CATSRTRENEKLFF.